The subject of this entry is one T cell receptor (beta chain). This entry belongs to a study of siplizumab effects on memory and regulatory T cells. Germline loops: CDR1 SEHNR, CDR2 FQNEAQ (reference sequence). The V and J ends lost 5 bases and 6 bases, in that order; junction bases with no gene match: 7. The CDR3 consists of 15 residues. TCRdb's copy holds only in-frame clones and misses some; the assay was immunoSEQ multiplex PCR. The table has 100,000 to 110,000 clones, approximately 91% seen once; the top ten hold 0.15%. What was sequenced was CD4+ T cells sorted from blood. This TCR was sampled from a human donor in good health. The chain combines TRBV7-9 with TRBJ1-6, with 7 bases identical to TRBD1. This CDR3 reads CASSPRQGGNSPLHF. The CDR3 bases are TGTGCCAGCAGCCCCAGACAGGGAGGTAATTCACCCCTCCACTTT.